A selection of T cell receptor beta chains follows, all from one sample in a study of T cell repertoires in ileal Crohn's disease. Assay used: immunoSEQ multiplex PCR; TCRdb lists only in-frame clones, some missing. Among roughly 29,000 clones listed, around 77% were seen once. Sequencing was carried out using ileal tissue. These receptors came from an adult with Crohn's disease. CDR3s include the opening cysteine and the closing phenylalanine or tryptophan. Each record gives: J gene, D gene, V gene, clone size, CDR3 protein, CDR3 DNA. A D gene is named only where the DNA matches it firmly. Clone size appears in some rows only: once, few, many, or a class for an expanded clone.

J gene: TRBJ2-7; D gene: TRBD2; V gene: TRBV5-1; clone size: -; CDR3 protein: CASSPGLAGASEQYF; CDR3 DNA: TGCGCCAGCAGCCCTGGGCTAGCGGGAGCGTCCGAGCAGTACTTC
J gene: TRBJ2-1; D gene: TRBD2; V gene: TRBV6-1; clone size: -; CDR3 protein: CASSGRGLAGVEQFF; CDR3 DNA: TGTGCCAGCAGTGGACGTGGACTAGCGGGAGTTGAGCAGTTCTTC
J gene: TRBJ1-1; D gene: -; V gene: TRBV7-3; clone size: -; CDR3 protein: CASSSTGPPPAFF; CDR3 DNA: TGTGCCAGCAGCTCAACGGGGCCTCCTCCTGCTTTCTTT
J gene: TRBJ2-1; D gene: -; V gene: TRBV11-2; clone size: -; CDR3 protein: CASSLGGGRENEQFF; CDR3 DNA: TGTGCCAGCAGCTTAGGGGGGGGGCGTGAAAATGAGCAGTTCTTC
J gene: TRBJ2-1; D gene: TRBD2; V gene: TRBV10-3; clone size: -; CDR3 protein: CAISTSGIVHEQFF; CDR3 DNA: TGTGCCATCAGTACTAGCGGGATAGTCCATGAGCAGTTCTTC
J gene: TRBJ2-5; D gene: -; V gene: TRBV5-1; clone size: -; CDR3 protein: CASSWARDETQYF; CDR3 DNA: TGCGCCAGCAGTTGGGCGAGAGACGAGACCCAGTACTTC
J gene: TRBJ1-5; D gene: TRBD1; V gene: TRBV2; clone size: -; CDR3 protein: CASSLPEGGYGQPQHF; CDR3 DNA: TGTGCCAGCAGTTTACCAGAAGGGGGCTATGGTCAGCCCCAGCATTTT
J gene: TRBJ2-1; D gene: -; V gene: TRBV5-1; clone size: -; CDR3 protein: CASSAGLSYNEQFF; CDR3 DNA: TGCGCCAGCAGCGCGGGACTCAGCTACAATGAGCAGTTCTTC
J gene: TRBJ2-2; D gene: TRBD2; V gene: TRBV27; clone size: -; CDR3 protein: CASSKSSGRSTGELFF; CDR3 DNA: TGTGCCAGCAGTAAGTCTAGCGGGAGGAGTACCGGGGAGCTGTTTTTT
J gene: TRBJ2-5; D gene: TRBD2; V gene: TRBV9; clone size: -; CDR3 protein: CASSVASGGETQYF; CDR3 DNA: TGTGCCAGCAGCGTAGCTAGCGGGGGGGAGACCCAGTACTTC
J gene: TRBJ2-5; D gene: TRBD2; V gene: TRBV11-2; clone size: -; CDR3 protein: CASSAGGGFAAQYF; CDR3 DNA: TGTGCCAGCAGCGCCGGGGGGGGGTTCGCGGCCCAGTACTTC
J gene: TRBJ2-7; D gene: TRBD1; V gene: TRBV27; clone size: -; CDR3 protein: CASSPSTGAPEQYF; CDR3 DNA: TGTGCCAGCAGTCCTTCGACAGGGGCCCCAGAGCAGTACTTC
J gene: TRBJ2-7; D gene: -; V gene: TRBV19; clone size: -; CDR3 protein: CASSIEAAYEQYF; CDR3 DNA: TGTGCCAGTAGTATTGAGGCCGCTTACGAGCAGTACTTC
J gene: TRBJ1-2; D gene: -; V gene: TRBV5-5; clone size: -; CDR3 protein: CASSPPQWNYGYTF; CDR3 DNA: TGTGCCAGCAGCCCCCCACAGTGGAACTATGGCTACACCTTC
J gene: TRBJ2-3; D gene: -; V gene: TRBV6-5; clone size: -; CDR3 protein: CASSHRELTDTQYF; CDR3 DNA: TGTGCCAGCAGCCACAGGGAATTAACAGATACGCAGTATTTT
J gene: TRBJ2-1; D gene: -; V gene: TRBV6-6; clone size: -; CDR3 protein: CASSPSLEQFF; CDR3 DNA: TGTGCCAGCAGTCCGAGCCTTGAGCAGTTCTTC
J gene: TRBJ2-2; D gene: TRBD2; V gene: TRBV11-2; clone size: few; CDR3 protein: CASSPGGGPNTGELFF; CDR3 DNA: TGTGCCAGCAGCCCTGGGGGGGGTCCTAACACCGGGGAGCTGTTTTTT
J gene: TRBJ1-6; D gene: -; V gene: TRBV7-9; clone size: -; CDR3 protein: CASSLASRTYNSPLHF; CDR3 DNA: TGTGCCAGCAGCTTAGCTTCTAGGACCTATAATTCACCCCTCCACTTT
J gene: TRBJ1-5; D gene: -; V gene: TRBV2; clone size: few; CDR3 protein: CASKKRGGYQPQHF; CDR3 DNA: TGTGCCAGTAAGAAGCGGGGAGGGTACCAGCCCCAGCATTTT
J gene: TRBJ2-3; D gene: -; V gene: TRBV19; clone size: -; CDR3 protein: CASSMGVATTDTQYF; CDR3 DNA: TGTGCCAGTAGTATGGGTGTAGCGACGACAGATACGCAGTATTTT
J gene: TRBJ1-6; D gene: TRBD1; V gene: TRBV27; clone size: few; CDR3 protein: CASSKGQGGSPLHF; CDR3 DNA: TGTGCCAGCAGTAAGGGACAGGGAGGGTCACCCCTCCACTTT
J gene: TRBJ2-1; D gene: TRBD2; V gene: TRBV11-3; clone size: -; CDR3 protein: CASSAGPSGYNEQFF; CDR3 DNA: TGTGCCAGCAGCGCCGGGCCTAGCGGCTACAATGAGCAGTTCTTC
J gene: TRBJ1-1; D gene: -; V gene: TRBV6-5; clone size: -; CDR3 protein: CASSLRTGNTEAFF; CDR3 DNA: TGTGCCAGCAGTCTCCGTACAGGGAACACTGAAGCTTTCTTT
J gene: TRBJ2-1; D gene: TRBD1; V gene: TRBV2; clone size: -; CDR3 protein: CASNSFKGTEGFF; CDR3 DNA: TGTGCCAGCAACAGTTTTAAAGGGACAGAGGGGTTCTTC
J gene: TRBJ2-1; D gene: TRBD2; V gene: TRBV18; clone size: -; CDR3 protein: CASSPRAGSGMYNEQFF; CDR3 DNA: TGTGCCAGCTCACCACGGGCGGGTAGCGGGATGTACAATGAGCAGTTCTTC
J gene: TRBJ1-5; D gene: -; V gene: TRBV15; clone size: -; CDR3 protein: CATSRDGSNQPQHF; CDR3 DNA: TGTGCCACCAGCAGAGACGGTAGCAATCAGCCCCAGCATTTT
J gene: TRBJ2-7; D gene: -; V gene: TRBV7-2; clone size: -; CDR3 protein: CASSLGGSRGEQYF; CDR3 DNA: TGTGCCAGCAGCTTAGGTGGCTCCCGAGGGGAGCAGTACTTC
J gene: TRBJ2-7; D gene: -; V gene: TRBV4-2; clone size: -; CDR3 protein: CASSQGQFYEQYF; CDR3 DNA: TGTGCCAGCAGCCAAGGACAGTTCTACGAGCAGTACTTC
J gene: TRBJ2-1; D gene: TRBD1; V gene: TRBV6-1; clone size: -; CDR3 protein: CASSDRGPNEQFF; CDR3 DNA: TGTGCCAGCAGTGACAGGGGGCCCAATGAGCAGTTCTTC
J gene: TRBJ2-2; D gene: TRBD1; V gene: TRBV6-5; clone size: -; CDR3 protein: CASSLNRGNTGELFF; CDR3 DNA: TGTGCCAGCAGTTTAAACAGGGGCAACACCGGGGAGCTGTTTTTT
J gene: TRBJ1-5; D gene: TRBD1; V gene: TRBV9; clone size: -; CDR3 protein: CASSVVPGTAYQEDQPQHF; CDR3 DNA: TGTGCCAGCAGCGTAGTCCCCGGGACAGCCTACCAAGAAGATCAGCCCCAGCATTTT
J gene: TRBJ1-3; D gene: -; V gene: TRBV30; clone size: -; CDR3 protein: CAWSRAGDGNTIYF; CDR3 DNA: TGTGCCTGGAGTAGGGCAGGGGATGGAAACACCATATATTTT
J gene: TRBJ2-6; D gene: TRBD1; V gene: TRBV5-6; clone size: -; CDR3 protein: CASSPGTGGAGGANVLTF; CDR3 DNA: TGTGCCAGCAGCCCCGGGACAGGGGGCGCCGGTGGGGCCAACGTCCTGACTTTC
J gene: TRBJ2-1; D gene: -; V gene: TRBV6-4; clone size: -; CDR3 protein: CASSPGYNEQFF; CDR3 DNA: TGTGCCAGCAGTCCCGGCTACAATGAGCAGTTCTTC
J gene: TRBJ1-1; D gene: -; V gene: TRBV27; clone size: -; CDR3 protein: CASASGMNTEAFF; CDR3 DNA: TGTGCCAGCGCCTCCGGGATGAACACTGAAGCTTTCTTT
J gene: TRBJ2-2; D gene: -; V gene: TRBV29-1; clone size: -; CDR3 protein: CSALIGGLGTGELFF; CDR3 DNA: TGCAGCGCCCTAATCGGGGGTCTAGGAACCGGGGAGCTGTTTTTT
J gene: TRBJ2-4; D gene: -; V gene: TRBV11-2; clone size: once; CDR3 protein: CASSLDRSGFDIQYF; CDR3 DNA: TGTGCCAGCAGCTTAGATCGGTCGGGGTTCGACATTCAGTACTTC
J gene: TRBJ1-1; D gene: TRBD1; V gene: TRBV19; clone size: -; CDR3 protein: CASRVQGAETEAFF; CDR3 DNA: TGTGCCAGTAGGGTACAGGGGGCAGAAACTGAAGCTTTCTTT
J gene: TRBJ2-7; D gene: -; V gene: TRBV30; clone size: -; CDR3 protein: CAWAGTYEQYF; CDR3 DNA: TGTGCCTGGGCCGGGACCTACGAGCAGTACTTC
J gene: TRBJ2-1; D gene: -; V gene: TRBV29-1; clone size: -; CDR3 protein: CSVEGGAGGHGGAYNEQFF; CDR3 DNA: TGCAGCGTTGAAGGTGGGGCAGGCGGACATGGAGGGGCCTACAATGAGCAGTTCTTC
J gene: TRBJ1-2; D gene: -; V gene: TRBV7-9; clone size: -; CDR3 protein: CASIVPGKNGYTF; CDR3 DNA: TGTGCCAGCATCGTTCCCGGGAAGAATGGCTACACCTTC
J gene: TRBJ1-6; D gene: -; V gene: TRBV19; clone size: -; CDR3 protein: CASSMFTGYSPLHF; CDR3 DNA: TGTGCCAGTAGTATGTTTACAGGGTACTCACCCCTCCACTTT
J gene: TRBJ2-1; D gene: -; V gene: TRBV2; clone size: -; CDR3 protein: CASSLGQGVGEQFF; CDR3 DNA: TGTGCCAGCAGTCTGGGGCAAGGGGTTGGCGAGCAGTTCTTC
J gene: TRBJ2-7; D gene: -; V gene: TRBV6-5; clone size: -; CDR3 protein: CASSYNRESVYEQYF; CDR3 DNA: TGTGCCAGCAGTTACAACCGGGAGTCTGTTTACGAGCAGTACTTC
J gene: TRBJ1-1; D gene: TRBD1; V gene: TRBV10-3; clone size: -; CDR3 protein: CAISRDRQGSEAFF; CDR3 DNA: TGTGCCATCAGCCGGGACCGACAGGGTTCTGAAGCTTTCTTT
J gene: TRBJ2-5; D gene: -; V gene: TRBV11-2; clone size: -; CDR3 protein: CASSLEYRVRGETQYF; CDR3 DNA: TGTGCCAGCAGCTTAGAGTACAGGGTAAGAGGAGAGACCCAGTACTTC